The 16 T cell receptor beta chains reported below all come from one sample, sequenced in a study of breast tumors, draining lymph nodes, adjacent tissues. Breast cancer patients provided tissue from their axillary draining lymph nodes. TCRdb re-called the multiplex PCR reads with MiXCR, one entry per CDR3 protein. The repertoire holds 150,000 to 200,000 distinct CDR3 sequences, with roughly 30% as singletons. Sequencing input: axillary lymph node tissue. The receptors were sampled from a female donor with breast cancer. Some clones in this sample may be carry-over from other donors' samples.

This clonotype was counted at least ten times. This chain joins TRBV19 and TRBJ1-5; D is ambiguous. V shed 3 bases and J shed 1 base, with 7 bases lying between them. The germline gives CDR1 LNHDA, CDR2 SQIVND (reference sequence). The CDR3 contains 14 residues. The CDR3 is CASSISRSNQPQHF. The CDR3 nucleotides are TGTGCCAGTAGTATCTCCAGGAGCAATCAGCCCCAGCATTTT.

This chain joins TRBV11-3 and TRBJ2-2; 8 nucleotides match TRBD2. This CDR3 has 18 residues. V dropped 3 bases and J dropped 5; count of bases not matched to a gene: 14. Germline V gene sequence: CDR1 SGHNT, CDR2 YENEEA. In DNA form, the CDR3 reads TGTGCCAGCAGCTTGGGCAGGTTCGGGAGGGCCTGGACCGGGGAGCTGTTTTTT. It specifies CASSLGRFGRAWTGELFF.

The table lists this clonotype with many counts. This chain links TRBV12-3 or TRBV12-4 with TRBJ2-3, with D unresolved. This CDR3 is 16 amino acids long. V lost 6 bases and J lost 0, with 16 bases in between. The CDR3 sequence: CASSYGYTASTDTQYF. CDR3 DNA sequence: TGTGCCAGCAGCTACGGTTACACAGCTAGCACAGATACGCAGTATTTT.

CDR3 coding DNA: TGTGCCAGCAGCTTGGGAACGACCGGGGAGCTGTTTTTT. Protein: CASSLGTTGELFF. The chain links TRBV11-2 to TRBJ2-2; D is undetermined. Per germline, CDR1 SGHAT and CDR2 FQNNGV. Trimming removed 3 bases at V and 5 bases at J, with 7 bases between. The CDR3 has 13 amino acids.

A word on this clonotype: A much larger clone differs from this one at a single base, so this may be a read error. V usage is TRBV5-6 and J usage is TRBJ1-2; 7 positions match TRBD1. Trimming removed 4 bases from V and 6 bases from J; junction bases left unmatched: 6. Germline loops: CDR1 SGHDT, CDR2 YYEEEE. This CDR3 spans 13 amino acids. In DNA form, the CDR3 reads TGTGCCAGCAGCCCCGGGACAGCTGATGGCTACACCTTC. It encodes CASSPGTADGYTF.

The chain uses TRBV29-1 and TRBJ2-7, with D possibly called TRBD1 or TRBD2 (5 bases each). The CDR3 is made up of 11 amino acids. Between the trimmed V and J ends, which lost 5 bases and 2 bases, there was a span of 7 bases. Germline CDR1 and CDR2: SQVTM and ANQGSEA. Here the CDR3 reads CSVRDAYEQYF. DNA of the CDR3: TGCAGCGTTCGGGACGCCTACGAGCAGTACTTC.

This clonotype was picked up many times. The genes are TRBV7-8 and TRBJ1-2; D may be TRBD1 (5 bases). There are 16 residues in the CDR3. The V gene lost 4 bases and the J gene lost 4 bases, with 19 bases spanning the gap. Looked up from germline, CDR1 is SGHVS and CDR2 is FQNEAQ. CDR3 sequence reads: CASSSGEGSNLYGYTF. As DNA, the CDR3 is TGTGCCAGCAGCTCCGGGGAGGGGTCCAACCTCTATGGCTACACCTTC.

The chain has TRBV7-2 and TRBJ2-4; unclear D gene. Trimming cost V 3 bases and J 7 bases, with 13 bases left between them. The germline CDR1 and CDR2 sequences are SGHTA and FQGNSA. The CDR3 covers 14 residues. The DNA of the CDR3 is TGTGCCAGCAGCTTTGAAGGGCCTTCGAACATTCAGTACTTC. This codes for CASSFEGPSNIQYF.

This clonotype was seen repeatedly, ten times or more. The J gene is TRBJ1-2, the V gene TRBV5-8, with a possible D match to TRBD1 (6 bases). CDR1 SGHTS and CDR2 YDEGEE come from the germline V gene. Trimming cost V 1 base and J 2 bases, with 12 bases left between them. The CDR3 is 15 residues long. CDR3 protein: CASSLRGTRNYGYTF. CDR3 sequence (DNA): TGTGCCAGCAGCTTGAGGGGGACAAGGAACTATGGCTACACCTTC.

The V gene is TRBV20-1, the J gene TRBJ1-5, with 7 bases fitting TRBD1. The CDR3 has 15 amino acids. Germline V CDR1 and CDR2: DFQATT, SNEGSKA (reference sequence). Losses at the gene ends were 5 bases for V and 8 bases for J; bases not matched to a gene: 15. Here the CDR3 reads CSAERGQGDFEPQHF. The CDR3 DNA reads as TGCAGTGCTGAGAGAGGTCAGGGGGACTTCGAGCCCCAGCATTTT.

The J gene is TRBJ1-6, the V gene TRBV20-1, with 8 positions matching TRBD1. Germline V gene sequence: CDR1 DFQATT, CDR2 SNEGSKA (reference sequence). V lost 5 bases and J lost 4; bases outside the gene matches: 10. This CDR3 has 16 residues. CDR3 coding DNA: TGCAGTGCTGGGGAAACGGACAGGGAATATAATTCACCCCTCCACTTT. Translated, it gives CSAGETDREYNSPLHF.

This clonotype showed up many times. The genes are TRBV19 and TRBJ2-7, with a tentative D call TRBD2 (5 bases). The CDR3 spans 14 residues. V was pared by 4 bases and J by 2 bases, with 12 bases between. CDR1 is LNHDA, CDR2 SQIVND, per germline (reference sequence). CDR3 DNA: TGTGCCAGTAGTACCCCGGGAATCCCCTACGAGCAGTACTTC. This encodes CASSTPGIPYEQYF.

This clonotype was observed at least ten times. The V call is TRBV2, the J call TRBJ2-2; tentatively, D is TRBD1 (6 bases). Germline V gives CDR1 SNHLY, CDR2 FYNNEI. The CDR3 contains 15 residues. Trimming left V 6 bases short and J 8 bases short, with 19 bases between. The CDR3: CASSQRTVFGGELFF. The CDR3 region has the DNA TGTGCCAGCAGCCAAAGGACAGTGTTTGGGGGGGAGCTGTTTTTT.

Ten or more counts support this clonotype. The gene calls are TRBV4-1 and TRBJ2-7; D possibly uses TRBD1 or TRBD2 (5 bases each). Trimming removed 1 base from V and 5 bases from J, with 9 bases in between. Germline-derived CDR1 and CDR2 are MGHRA and YSYEKL. The CDR3 has 13 amino acids. CDR3 nucleotides: TGCGCCAGCAGCCAAGGAGGGGCCAACGAGCAGTACTTC. Translation gives CASSQGGANEQYF.

On this clonotype: The CDR3 does not close with the conserved phenylalanine or tryptophan, likely indicating a read error. No DNA is shown, since the ends of the CDR3 on it are uncertain; the CDR3 is the one TCRdb lists. The V gene is TRBV20-1, the J gene TRBJ2-1. The CDR3 region is 12 residues in length, termini included. The germline CDR1 and CDR2 sequences are DFQATT and SNEGSKA (reference sequence). The CDR3 loop is CSAKKGSNEQTL.

In this sample, this clonotype turned up many times. This sequence joins TRBV5-1 and TRBJ2-1; 11 bases are shared with TRBD2. The germline V gene encodes CDR1 SGHRS and CDR2 YFSETQ. V lost 1 base to trimming and J lost 6 bases; unmatched junction nucleotides: 3. The CDR3 has 15 residues. The CDR3 DNA reads as TGCGCCAGCAGCTTGATAGCGGGAGGGTCCAATGAGCAGTTCTTC. Translation: CASSLIAGGSNEQFF.